This T cell receptor (beta chain) derives from a study of spatial heterogeneity in lung cancer. Study results and caveats: Within tumors, counts of expanded alpha and beta TCRs tracked tumor mutation counts.

The time point is: sample taken at primary tumor resection. In this sample, this clonotype turned up many times. The antigen is unknown. Germline lookup yields CDR1 SQVTM and CDR2 ANQGSEA. This CDR3 region has 13 residues. V was shortened by 4 bases and J by 0 bases, with 8 bases between the two germline ends. Every TCR cDNA molecule bore its own unique molecular identifier. One entry per CDR3 protein results from TCRdb running MiXCR on the 5' RACE reads. The top ten clones hold roughly 10% of a sample with about 13,000 distinct CDR3 sequences, 4.5% to 6% of them seen once. The chain has TRBV29-1 and TRBJ2-3; D remains unclear. Sequenced here: lung tumor tissue, sampled at surgery. The clonotype originates from a female donor with early-stage non-small cell lung cancer. The CDR3 loop reads CSVAPTSTDTQYF. CDR3 in DNA: TGCAGCGTTGCCCCAACTAGCACAGATACGCAGTATTTT.